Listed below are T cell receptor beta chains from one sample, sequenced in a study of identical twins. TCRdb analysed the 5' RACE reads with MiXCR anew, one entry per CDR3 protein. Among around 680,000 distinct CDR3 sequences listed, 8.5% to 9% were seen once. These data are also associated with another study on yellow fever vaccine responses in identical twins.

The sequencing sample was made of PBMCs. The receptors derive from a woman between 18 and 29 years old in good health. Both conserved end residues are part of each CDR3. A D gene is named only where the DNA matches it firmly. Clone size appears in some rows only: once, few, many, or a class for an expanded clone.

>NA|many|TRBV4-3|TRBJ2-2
TGCGCCAGCAGCCAAGAAAACAGGGTCCCCGGGGAGCTGTTTTTT
CASSQENRVPGELFF
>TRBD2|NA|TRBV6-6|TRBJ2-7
TGTGCCAGCAGGGAGGGAGGGAGGTATGAGCAGTACTTC
CASREGGRYEQYF
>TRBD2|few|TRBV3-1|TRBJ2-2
TGTGCCAGCAGCCTAGCGGGAAAAACCGGGGAGCTGTTTTTT
CASSLAGKTGELFF
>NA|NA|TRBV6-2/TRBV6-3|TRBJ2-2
TGTGCCAGCAGTTTGCGGTTGGCAGGGATTTCGGGTTCGACCGGGGAGCTGTTTTTT
CASSLRLAGISGSTGELFF
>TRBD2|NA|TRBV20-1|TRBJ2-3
TGCAGTGCTGTAACTAGCGGATCGCAGTATTTT
CSAVTSGSQYF
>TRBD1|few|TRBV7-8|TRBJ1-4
TGTGCCAGCAGCGCTGAGACAGGGCTCGGGACTAATGAAAAACTGTTTTTT
CASSAETGLGTNEKLFF
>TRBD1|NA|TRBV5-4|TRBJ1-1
TGTGCCAGCAGCAGGGGACAGGGAGGTGGTTTGGACACTGAAGCTTTCTTT
CASSRGQGGGLDTEAFF
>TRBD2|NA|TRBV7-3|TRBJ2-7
TGTGCCAGCAGCTTATGGGCTAGCGGGGGAACCCAATGGTACGAGCAGTACTTC
CASSLWASGGTQWYEQYF
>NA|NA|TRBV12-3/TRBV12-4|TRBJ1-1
TGTGCCAGCAGTTTAATAGGGAGAGGTGAAGCTTTCTTT
CASSLIGRGEAFF
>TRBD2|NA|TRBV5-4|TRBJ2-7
TGTGCCAGCAGCTTCCTAGCGGGATTAGTAGCCCCTGCCCACAGCTCCTACGAGCAGTACTTC
CASSFLAGLVAPAHSSYEQYF
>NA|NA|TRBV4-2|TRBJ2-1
TGTGCCAGCAGCCAGGAAAAGACAGGTTGGCAGTTCTTC
CASSQEKTGWQFF
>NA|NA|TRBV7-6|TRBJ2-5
TGTGCCAGCAGCTTAGGTCGGCTCCATAGGGAGACCCAGTACTTC
CASSLGRLHRETQYF
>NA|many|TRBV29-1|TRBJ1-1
TGCAGCGTTTACAAATTGATGAACACTGAAGCTTTCTTT
CSVYKLMNTEAFF
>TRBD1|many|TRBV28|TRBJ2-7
TGTGCCAGCAGTCAGACAGGGGCGTCTCTCTACGAGCAGTACTTC
CASSQTGASLYEQYF
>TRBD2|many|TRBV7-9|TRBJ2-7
TGTGCCAGCAGTCCACGGACTAGCGGGACCTACGAGCAGTACTTC
CASSPRTSGTYEQYF
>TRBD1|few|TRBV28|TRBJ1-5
TGTGCCAGCAGCCAAGGGGGCGCCGTTCAGCCCCAGCATTTT
CASSQGGAVQPQHF
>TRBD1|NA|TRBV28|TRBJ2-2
TGTGCCAGCAGCCTGAGGACAGGGGGCTTATTTTTT
CASSLRTGGLFF
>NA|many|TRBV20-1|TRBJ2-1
TGCAGTGCTAGTTCCGGGGACTACAATGAGCAGTTCTTC
CSASSGDYNEQFF
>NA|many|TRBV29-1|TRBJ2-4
TGCAGCGTTGAATTGGGGCAGGCCAAAAACATTCAGTACTTC
CSVELGQAKNIQYF
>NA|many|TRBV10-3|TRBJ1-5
TGTGCCATCAGTGAGGGTCCAGGGAGCAATCAGCCCCAGCATTTT
CAISEGPGSNQPQHF
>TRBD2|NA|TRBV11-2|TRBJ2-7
TGTGCCAGCAGCTTAGAAGGTATCTACGGGAGGGTGGCCTACGAGCAGTACTTC
CASSLEGIYGRVAYEQYF
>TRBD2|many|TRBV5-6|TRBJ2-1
TGTGCCAGCAGCTATGGGGGGACTAGCGGGATCAATGAGCAGTTCTTC
CASSYGGTSGINEQFF
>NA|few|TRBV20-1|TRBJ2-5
TGCAGTGCTAGAGATACGGGACTTCAGTACTTC
CSARDTGLQYF
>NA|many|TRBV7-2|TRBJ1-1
TGTGCCAGCAGCTTAAACGGGGGCCTAAGGACTGAAGCTTTCTTT
CASSLNGGLRTEAFF
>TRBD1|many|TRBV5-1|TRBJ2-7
TGCGCCAGCAGCCCCGGGACAGAACCCCCCTACGAGCAGTACTTC
CASSPGTEPPYEQYF
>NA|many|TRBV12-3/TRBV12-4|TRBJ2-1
TGTGCCAGCAGTTTTTGGGGGGGCGCGGTCTACAATGAGCAGTTCTTC
CASSFWGGAVYNEQFF
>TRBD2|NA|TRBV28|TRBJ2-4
TGTGCCAGCAGATCCCCACCTAGCGGAGCAGCCAAAAACATTCAGTACTTC
CASRSPPSGAAKNIQYF
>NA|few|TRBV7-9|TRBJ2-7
TGTGCCAGCAGCTTAGTAGTAGCGCCTCTGGTGCAGCAGTACTTC
CASSLVVAPLVQQYF
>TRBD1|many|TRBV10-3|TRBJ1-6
TGTGCCATCAGCGGACAGGATTCACCCCTCCACTTT
CAISGQDSPLHF
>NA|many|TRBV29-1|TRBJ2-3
TGCAGCGTATCTAGCTCAGATACGCAGTATTTT
CSVSSSDTQYF
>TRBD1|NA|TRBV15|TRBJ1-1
TGTGCCACCAGCAGCCGTTTGGGCAGGGGGAAGACTGAAGCTTTCTTT
CATSSRLGRGKTEAFF
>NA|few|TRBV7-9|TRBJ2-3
TGTGCCAGCAGCCCCAAGCGGCAAGGTCACCCCACAGATACGCAGTATTTT
CASSPKRQGHPTDTQYF
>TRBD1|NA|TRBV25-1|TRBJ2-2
TGTGCCAGCAGTGACATGTTTGGGACAGGGGTGGACGGGGAGCTGTTTTTT
CASSDMFGTGVDGELFF
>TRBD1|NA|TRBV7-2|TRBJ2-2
TGTGCCAGCAGCTTGATATCGGGACAGGGATTCACCGGGGAGCTGTTTTTT
CASSLISGQGFTGELFF
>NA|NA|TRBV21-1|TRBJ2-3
TGTGCCAGCAGCCTTCGGGACTCCCAATCCAATACGCAGTATTTT
CASSLRDSQSNTQYF
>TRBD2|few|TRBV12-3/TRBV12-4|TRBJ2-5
TGTGCCAGCAGTGCCGGACTAGCGGGAGGGCATGAGACCCAGTACTTC
CASSAGLAGGHETQYF
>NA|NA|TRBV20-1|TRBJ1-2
TGCAGTGCGCCTACTCCGGCAAACAGGCTGGGTGGCTACACCTTC
CSAPTPANRLGGYTF
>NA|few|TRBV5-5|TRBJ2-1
TGTGCCAGCAGCTTGAACCTAGCTCAAGAGCAGTTCTTC
CASSLNLAQEQFF
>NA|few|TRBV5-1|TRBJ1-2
TGCGCCAGCAGACCTACCGGGCCATCCAACTATGGCTACACCTTC
CASRPTGPSNYGYTF
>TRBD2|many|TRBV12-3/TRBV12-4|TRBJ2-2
TGTGCCAGCAGCCGCGGGGGGGCCTTCGGGGAGCTGTTTTTT
CASSRGGAFGELFF
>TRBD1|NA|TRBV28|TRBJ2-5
TGTGCCAGCAAGCTGACAGGGTATAACCAAGAGACCCAGTACTTC
CASKLTGYNQETQYF
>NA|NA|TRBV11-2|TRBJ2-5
TGTGCCAGCAGCTTAGAGGGGCAGGGCAAGACCCAGTACTTC
CASSLEGQGKTQYF
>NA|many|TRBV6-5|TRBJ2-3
TGTGCCAGCAGTTACGCTCAGACCCCAGATACGCAGTATTTT
CASSYAQTPDTQYF
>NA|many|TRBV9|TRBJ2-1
TGTGCCAGCAGCGGTGGGACGCTCAATGAGCAGTTCTTC
CASSGGTLNEQFF
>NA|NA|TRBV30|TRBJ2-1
TGTGCCTGGAGTGTGAGAGGGGGATCGTACAATGAGCAGTTCTTC
CAWSVRGGSYNEQFF
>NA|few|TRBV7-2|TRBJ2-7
TGTGCCAGCAGCCCGAGCGGTCAAACTAACTCCTACGAGCAGTACTTC
CASSPSGQTNSYEQYF
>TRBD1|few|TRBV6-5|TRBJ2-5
TGTGCCAGCAGTTATTCCTTGAACAGGGGACAAGAGACCCAGTACTTC
CASSYSLNRGQETQYF
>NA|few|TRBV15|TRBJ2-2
TGTGCCACCAGCGAGCGGAGTTTAAACACCGGGGAGCTGTTTTTT
CATSERSLNTGELFF
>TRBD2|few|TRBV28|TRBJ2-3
TGTGCCAGCAGTTCTGTAGCGGGGGGGGGCACAGATACGCAGTATTTT
CASSSVAGGGTDTQYF
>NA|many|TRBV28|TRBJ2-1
TGTGCCAGCAGTTTACTTGGGGGGCACTACAATGAGCAGTTCTTC
CASSLLGGHYNEQFF
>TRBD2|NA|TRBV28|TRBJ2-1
TGTGCCAGCTATAGCGGGAGGGTTAATGAGCAGTTCTTC
CASYSGRVNEQFF
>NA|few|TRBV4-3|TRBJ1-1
TGCGCCAGCAGCCAGTATACCCGTGGGACGAACACTGAAGCTTTCTTT
CASSQYTRGTNTEAFF
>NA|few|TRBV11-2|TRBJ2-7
TGTGCCAGCAGCTGGGAGAAGCGTTCCTACGAGCAGTACTTC
CASSWEKRSYEQYF